What follows describes a single T cell receptor beta chain. The data are from a study of blood T cell repertoires in COVID-19. Participant-reported clinical history was the basis for cohort assignment. Sequenced by immunoSEQ multiplex PCR; TCRdb stores in-frame clones only, minus some. The sample has approximately 130,000 clones; around four fifths are singletons. Sequencing was done on a sample of PBMCs or T cells enriched from blood (not recorded which). The TCR sequence derives from a man younger than 40 who had recovered from COVID-19.

CDR3 loop: CASIMPGTNEKLFF. The CDR3, as DNA: TGTGCCAGCATCATGCCGGGGACTAATGAAAAACTGTTTTTT. This chain joins TRBV7-3 and TRBJ1-4; no reliable D call. The CDR3 contains 14 residues. The germline V and J ends were trimmed by 7 bases and 2 bases, with 11 bases remaining between them. Germline assignment: CDR1 SGHTA and CDR2 FQGTGA.